What follows describes a single T cell receptor (beta chain). Its antigen is not yet known. No base qualities exist here, and no much larger clone lies one base off it. This entry belongs to a study of cytomegalovirus exposure and HLA in healthy donors listed by TCRdb under 2017. Looking at the study overall: In an earlier analysis of some 610 of the donors, 276 Gb of sequence data and just under 120 million unique TCR beta sequences from about 180 million T cells were reported. Of the 350 to 450 genotyped donors, 70% to 90% were placed in the genetic ancestry cluster associated with self-reported Caucasian donors. An early release that covered around 590 HLA-typed donors contained about 300 gigabases of sequencing data and roughly 84 million unique TCR sequences. An earlier analysis of about 620 of the donors applied high-throughput TCR beta sequencing to assess whether each TCR beta V gene segment acted as functional or pseudogenic. In addition to the first cohort of 666 subjects, a separate validation cohort of approximately 110 different subjects was used. Five DR-DQ haplotypes were treated as single units for association and clustering because of strong linkage in the cohort. Alongside the repertoire data, information on donor age, sex, ethnicity and CMV serostatus was compiled. All discovery cohort repertoires had been generated on a single sequencing platform. Across approximately 400 genotyped donors of the cohort, an average of about 250,000 unique TCR beta nucleotide sequences per donor were sequenced, and 15% to 20% of those sequences were non-productive. The study profiled the T cell repertoires of about 640 subjects by immunosequencing and related them to cytomegalovirus serostatus. To predict cytomegalovirus infection status, the study brought together high-throughput TCR immunosequencing, statistical association of individual TCRs with disease status, and machine learning. The later analysis used no new phenotypic data to find candidate immune exposures, relying instead on TCR beta sequences and their occurrence across donors. Typing coverage varied by locus: about 629-630 donors for A, B, C, DRB1 and DQB1; approximately 500 for DQA1; some 610 for DPA1; fewer than 480 for DPB1. The aim of the study was to test whether cataloging public T cell receptors could identify signatures of past pathogen exposure. Genome-wide SNP genotypes for about 60% of the 666 donors were used in a later genetic analysis, which treated that subset as a discovery cohort. HLA typing covered class I and class II loci at four-digit resolution. A later analysis re-analyzed previously published TCR beta repertoires from approximately 700 donors and added high-resolution HLA genotyping to study TCR occurrence patterns.

The paper's findings and limits, for the study overall: In an earlier analysis of about 600 of the donors, most TCR beta V segments appeared in productive rearrangements about 87% or about 30% of the time, broadly matching IMGT annotations. The cohort was sequenced for TCR beta chains only, and without alpha or paired-chain data the features that could be detected were limited. In a later analysis, several top co-occurrence clusters were reported to appear linked to parvovirus B19, influenza, CMV and Epstein-Barr virus. The classifier was reported to diagnose cytomegalovirus status with high specificity and sensitivity in both the original cohort and the validation cohort. The study gave a list of about 170 TCR beta chains associated with cytomegalovirus. Assigning TCR associations to individual alleles was difficult when HLA alleles, especially DR and DQ, strongly co-occurred. A further reported finding was that TCR beta sequences accurately predicted the HLA-A and HLA-B alleles for most subjects in the first cohort. A group of highly shared sequence variants was considered likely to be a technical artifact of the sequencing pipeline. While some public TCRs were present in many individuals, most TCR sequences turned up only very rarely across donors. According to a later analysis, most CMV-associated TCR beta chains appeared to be HLA-restricted, and the HLA associations seemed to be driven largely by CMV exposure. Three of the identified cytomegalovirus-associated TCR beta chains were confirmed in vitro to be specific for cytomegalovirus antigens. The earlier analysis of 450 to 700 of the donors excluded about 16 rarely observed V segments, including chromosome 9 orphons, because counts were too low. Correlated functional status among segregating V segments might be attributable to linkage disequilibrium, but an unknown experimental factor could not be ruled out. Immune exposure information for the cohort was limited to CMV serostatus. Some IMGT-functional V segments, including TRBV6-2 and TRBV6-3, could not be told apart with the 87-base-pair reads, so those segments were excluded. The presence/absence analyses assumed that sequencing depth was roughly uniform across donors, and that assumption may not be true. Because some donors lacked HLA typing at each locus, the association tests relied only on the typed subset. In a later genetic analysis, a missense DCLRE1C variant was associated with V-gene and J-gene trimming of TCR beta chains, and the association was replicated in an independent cohort. It was suggested by the authors that the approach could potentially be generalized to other disease states and immunological phenotypes. In a later analysis, HLA-associated TCR beta chains were found to be more clonally expanded and to have lower generation probabilities than equally common non-associated chains. Specific HLA alleles were associated with 18,000 or so TCR beta sequences at a false discovery rate of 0.05 in a later analysis. According to a later analysis, TCR association rates differed among HLA loci, with DRB1 alleles showing the most associated TCRs and HLA-C alleles showing the fewest. According to a later genetic analysis, donors in an Asian-associated ancestry cluster had fewer N-insertions in productive TCRs than the approximately 690-donor mean.

At the junction V is shortened by 4 bases and J by 2 bases, with 14 bases in between. The CDR3 goes from the cysteine to the phenylalanine over 15 residues. The retained sequence is limited to the CDR3, 45 bases, with the frame set at the first base. From a lookup of the germline V gene, CDR1 and CDR2 are SGHRS and YFSETQ. Libraries were built with the immunoSEQ multiplex PCR assay. A mixture of 60 forward primers for TCR Vbeta segments and 13 reverse primers for TCR Jbeta segments was used in the multiplex PCR. The CDR3 region of rearranged TCR beta genes was amplified from genomic DNA by a multiplex PCR assay. On the Illumina HiSeq System, the amplified TCR beta libraries were sequenced as 87-base-pair reads. From the authors' description of their analysis: Across the 640 or so repertoires, a later analysis counted around 80 million unique TCR beta chains, around 11 million of which were shared by at least two donors. To remove PCR and sequencing errors, raw reads were error-corrected and collapsed into unique sequences using a nearest-neighbor algorithm that merged closely related sequences. Alignment of CDR3 sequences to IMGT reference sequences was used to assign V, D and J gene segments. Each retained sequence needed at least a six-nucleotide match to both a V gene segment and a J gene segment. Rearrangements were called productive when the CDR3 lacked stop codons and stayed in frame with V and J; all others were non-productive. CDR3 was defined by IMGT convention, running from the second conserved V-encoded cysteine to the conserved J-encoded phenylalanine. In an earlier analysis of roughly 610 of the donors, sequences lacking an unambiguous match to a single V gene segment were excluded. In an earlier analysis of some 590 of the donors, V segments were called functional above 56.7% productive rearrangements and were called segregating when the between-donor standard deviation exceeded 5%. A statistical classification framework was built to diagnose cytomegalovirus status from the catalog of TCR beta chain sequences. In a later analysis, V and J genes were assigned by comparing TCR nucleotide sequences against IMGT/GENE-DB human TR gene sequences. Using the TCRdist pipeline, a later analysis assigned CDR3 sequences along with most-parsimonious VDJ recombination scenarios. In a later analysis, every TCR beta chain was defined by the combination of its CDR3 amino acid sequence and its V-gene family, and reads without a unique V-gene family were dropped. To address suspected cross-contamination and a sequencing artifact, a later analysis removed several hundred highly shared, low-generation-probability nucleotide sequences. In a later analysis, a clonal expansion index was calculated for each public chain from normalized within-repertoire ranks of inferred template counts. In a later analysis, generation probabilities were computed with a VDJ recombination model fitted to out-of-frame rearrangements, and the resulting probabilities were checked against IGoR. A later analysis scored TCR-TCR, TCR-HLA and TCR-CMV co-occurrence with hypergeometric tests, applying a repertoire-size bias correction to TCR pairs. In a later analysis, false discovery rates were estimated by permuting HLA or CMV assignments 20 times. In a later analysis, co-occurring TCRs were grouped with DBSCAN, and TCRdist sequence similarity was added when clustering was performed within HLA-allele-positive subsets. For co-occurrence clustering, repertoires with fewer than 30,000 or more than 120,000 public chains were excluded, along with five repertoires with anomalous nucleotide sharing. TCRdb retrieved this table from immuneACCESS and kept in-frame rearrangements only. Not all clones are present; in checked studies, unresolved V genes account for under half, and no reason is known for the remainder. The DNA gave D and trimming, while V, J and clone size come from that table. The sample table lists 160,000 or so clones, approximately 80% of them with a count of one. The ten most abundant clones make up around 8% of the sample.

In total, approximately 690 healthy bone marrow donors made up the cohort. All cohort members were sampled while nominally healthy, although unrecorded immune exposures were likely present. The donor was CMV seropositive and belonged to the group of 250 to 300 seropositive cohort members. A peripheral blood sample was collected from each donor, and TCR beta sequencing was performed on peripheral blood mononuclear cells. Genomic DNA was extracted from the blood cell samples with the Qiagen DNeasy Blood Extraction Kit. Rearrangement joined TRBV5-1 to TRBJ2-3, and possibly TRBD1, on 7 matching bases. This receptor was identified in a male donor in good health and CMV-seropositive. The source material was PBMCs. Read as DNA, the sequence is TGCGCCAGCAGCCCTCGACAGGGACTCACAGATACGCAGTATTTT. Its coded protein is CASSPRQGLTDTQYF.